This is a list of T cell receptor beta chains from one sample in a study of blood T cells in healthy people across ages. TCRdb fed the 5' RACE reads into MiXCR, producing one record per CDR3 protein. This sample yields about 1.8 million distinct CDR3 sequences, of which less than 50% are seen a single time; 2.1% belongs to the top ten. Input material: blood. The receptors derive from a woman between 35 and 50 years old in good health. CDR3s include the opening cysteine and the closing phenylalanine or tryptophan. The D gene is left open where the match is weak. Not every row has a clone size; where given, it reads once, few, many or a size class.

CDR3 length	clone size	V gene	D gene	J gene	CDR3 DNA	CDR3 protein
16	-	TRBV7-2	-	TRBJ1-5	TGTGCCAGCAGCCAGCGGGGCATGTTTGGCAATCAGCCCCAGCATTTT	CASSQRGMFGNQPQHF
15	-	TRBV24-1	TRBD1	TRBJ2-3	TGTGCCACCAGCCGTGGGACAGGATCCACAGATACGCAGTATTTT	CATSRGTGSTDTQYF
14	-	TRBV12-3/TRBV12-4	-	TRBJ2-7	TGTGCCAGCAGACCTCCGGGGGCGGCCTACGAGCAGTACTTC	CASRPPGAAYEQYF
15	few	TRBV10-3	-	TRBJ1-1	TGTGCCATCAGTGAGACCATGACGGAAAACACTGAAGCTTTCTTT	CAISETMTENTEAFF
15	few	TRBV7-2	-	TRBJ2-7	TGTGCCAGCAGCTTAGAAGGCACAGTCTCCTACGAGCAGTACTTC	CASSLEGTVSYEQYF
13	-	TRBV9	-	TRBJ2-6	TGTGCCAGCAGCGTTCAGGGAACCAACGTCCTGACTTTC	CASSVQGTNVLTF
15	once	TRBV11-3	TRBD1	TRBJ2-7	TGTGCCAGCAGCTTGAGAGGACAGGGGGCGTGCGAGCAGTACTTC	CASSLRGQGACEQYF
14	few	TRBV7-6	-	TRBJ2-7	TGTGCCAGCAGCACGACACCAAACTCCTACGAGCAGTACTTC	CASSTTPNSYEQYF
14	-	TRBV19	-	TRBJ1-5	TGTGCCAGTAGTATGAGACGGGACAATCAGCCCCAGCATTTT	CASSMRRDNQPQHF
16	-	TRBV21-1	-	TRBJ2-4	TGTGCCAGCAGCAAAGGTCCGAGGGGGGCCAAAAACATTCAGTACTTC	CASSKGPRGAKNIQYF
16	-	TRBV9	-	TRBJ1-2	TGTGCCAGCAGCGTAGCTACCCGGTTCCCTAACTATGGCTACACCTTC	CASSVATRFPNYGYTF
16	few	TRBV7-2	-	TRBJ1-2	TGTGCCAGCAGCCCGGGATACACCGCGCATGGCTATGGCTACACCTTC	CASSPGYTAHGYGYTF
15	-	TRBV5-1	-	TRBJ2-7	TGCGCCAGCAGCTTTGTGGACAGCCGTGGCAATGAGCAGTACTTC	CASSFVDSRGNEQYF
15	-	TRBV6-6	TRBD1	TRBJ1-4	TGTGCCAGCAGTTCGAAGACAGGGGGAAATGAAAAACTGTTTTTT	CASSSKTGGNEKLFF
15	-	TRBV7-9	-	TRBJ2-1	TGTGCCAGCAGCTCCCGGGACTTAGGGAGGAGTGAGCAGTTCTTC	CASSSRDLGRSEQFF
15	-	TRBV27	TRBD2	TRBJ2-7	TGTGCCAGCAGTTCGCCGGGACTAGCTGAATACGAGCAGTACTTC	CASSSPGLAEYEQYF
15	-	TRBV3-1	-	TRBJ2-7	TGTGCCAGCAGTGTAGACACTCTGTCTCGGTACGAGCAGTACTTC	CASSVDTLSRYEQYF
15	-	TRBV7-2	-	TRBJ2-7	TGTGCCAGCAGCGATCCGGCGGGGGCCTCCTACGAGCAGTACTTC	CASSDPAGASYEQYF
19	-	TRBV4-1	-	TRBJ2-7	TGCGCCAGCAGCCAAGAGAGGCTGAGTAACATCCCAGACTCCTACGAGCAGTACTTC	CASSQERLSNIPDSYEQYF
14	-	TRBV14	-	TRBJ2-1	TGTGCCAGCAGCCAAATTGGGGGTCAGAATGAGCAGTTCTTC	CASSQIGGQNEQFF
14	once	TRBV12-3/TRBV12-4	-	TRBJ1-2	TGTGCCAGCAGTTTATCTGTGGTTACCTATGGCTACACCTTC	CASSLSVVTYGYTF
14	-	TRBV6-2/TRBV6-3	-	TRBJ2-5	TGTGCCAGCAGTTATCAAAAGTACCAAGAGACCCAGTACTTC	CASSYQKYQETQYF
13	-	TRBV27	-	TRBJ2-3	TGTGCCAGCAGCTACGACTGGACAGATACGCAGTATTTT	CASSYDWTDTQYF
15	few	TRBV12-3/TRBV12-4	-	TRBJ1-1	TGTGCCAGCAGTAACCCTCCGAGGGCGAACACTGAAGCTTTCTTT	CASSNPPRANTEAFF
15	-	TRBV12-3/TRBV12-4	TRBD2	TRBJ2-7	TGTGCCAGCAGAGTAGGTGGGGGGGAAACCTACGAGCAGTACTTC	CASRVGGGETYEQYF
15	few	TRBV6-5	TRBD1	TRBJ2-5	TGTGCCAGCAGAATAGACAGGGGGACCCAAGAGACCCAGTACTTC	CASRIDRGTQETQYF
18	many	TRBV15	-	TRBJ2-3	TGTGCCACCAGCAGAGACCGAGGACCAGGCCACGGGGCAGATACGCAGTATTTT	CATSRDRGPGHGADTQYF
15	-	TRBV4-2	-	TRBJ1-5	TGTGCCAGCAGCCCGACAGTGTTAGATCCTCAGCCCCAGCATTTT	CASSPTVLDPQPQHF
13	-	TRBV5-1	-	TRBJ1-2	TGCGCCAGCAGCTTCAGGGGTGATCATGGCTACACCTTC	CASSFRGDHGYTF
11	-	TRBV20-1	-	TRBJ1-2	TGCAGTGCTAGAGTACAGGTTGGCTACACCTTC	CSARVQVGYTF
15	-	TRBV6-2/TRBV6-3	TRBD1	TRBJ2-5	TGTGCCAGCAGCTCCGGACAGGGGCTTAGGGAGACCCAGTACTTC	CASSSGQGLRETQYF
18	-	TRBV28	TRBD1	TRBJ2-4	TGTGCCAGCAAAAGGGCGCGTAGGGACAGGCTAGCCAAAAACATTCAGTACTTC	CASKRARRDRLAKNIQYF
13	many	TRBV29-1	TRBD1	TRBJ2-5	TGCAGCGGCCGGGACAGAAATCAAGAGACCCAGTACTTC	CSGRDRNQETQYF
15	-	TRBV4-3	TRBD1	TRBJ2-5	TGCGCCAGCAGCCAAGGGGACAGGGGACCGGAGACCCAGTACTTC	CASSQGDRGPETQYF
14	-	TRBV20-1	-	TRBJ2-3	TGCAGTGCCTCAAAGGGCCCCCACACAGATACGCAGTATTTT	CSASKGPHTDTQYF
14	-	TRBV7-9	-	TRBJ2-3	TGTGCCAGCAGCTTTGACAGCCCCACAGATACGCAGTATTTT	CASSFDSPTDTQYF
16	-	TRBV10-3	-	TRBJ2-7	TGTGCCATCAGTGAGTCGATAGGCCTTGTCCCCTACGAGCAGTACTTC	CAISESIGLVPYEQYF
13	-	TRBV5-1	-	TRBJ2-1	TGCGCCAGCAGCACACAGGGAAACAATGAGCAGTTCTTC	CASSTQGNNEQFF
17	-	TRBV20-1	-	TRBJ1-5	TGCAGTGCTAGAGATGGTGGGGGGGTTAGGGGCAATCAGCCCCAGCATTTT	CSARDGGGVRGNQPQHF
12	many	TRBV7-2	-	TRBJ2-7	TGTGCCAGCAGCCCCTCGATCTACGAGCAGTACTTC	CASSPSIYEQYF
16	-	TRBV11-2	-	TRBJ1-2	TGTGCCAGCAGCTTAGCCACGGGTTTCGGCCACTATGGCTACACCTTC	CASSLATGFGHYGYTF
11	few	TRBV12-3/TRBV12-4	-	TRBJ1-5	TGTGCCAGCAGTCCTAATCAGCCCCAGCATTTT	CASSPNQPQHF
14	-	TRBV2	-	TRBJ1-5	TGTGCCAGCAAGGGACGGAGTAAGAATCAGCCCCAGCATTTT	CASKGRSKNQPQHF
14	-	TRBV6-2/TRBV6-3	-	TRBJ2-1	TGTGCCAGCACCCCCAGGAGCTCCTACAATGAGCAGTTCTTC	CASTPRSSYNEQFF
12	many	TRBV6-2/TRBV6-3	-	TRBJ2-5	TGTGCCAGCAATCAACAGAAAGAGACCCAGTACTTC	CASNQQKETQYF
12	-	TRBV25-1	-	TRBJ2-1	TGTGCCAGCAGTGGAACTCCGACCAAGCAGTTCTTC	CASSGTPTKQFF
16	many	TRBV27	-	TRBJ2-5	TGTGCCAGCAGTTCCACCCATACGGGGGTAGTCGAGACCCAGTACTTC	CASSSTHTGVVETQYF
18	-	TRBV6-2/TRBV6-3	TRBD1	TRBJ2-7	TGTGCCAGCAGTCCGGTCCCGGGACAGGGCCCAACCTTCTACGAGCAGTACTTC	CASSPVPGQGPTFYEQYF
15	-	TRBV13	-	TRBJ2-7	TGTGCCAGCAGCCTCTCGAGTACAGCCTTCTACGAGCAGTACTTC	CASSLSSTAFYEQYF
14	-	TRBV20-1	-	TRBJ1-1	TGCAGTGCTACCCCGGGGCGGCCTAACGCTGAAGCTTTCTTT	CSATPGRPNAEAFF
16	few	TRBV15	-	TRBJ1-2	TGTGCCACCAGCAGAGATTCGAGGTCCGCTAACTATGGCTACACCTTC	CATSRDSRSANYGYTF
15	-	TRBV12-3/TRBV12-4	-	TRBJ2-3	TGTGCCAGCAGTTTAGGCGGGTCCCCCACAGATACGCAGTATTTT	CASSLGGSPTDTQYF
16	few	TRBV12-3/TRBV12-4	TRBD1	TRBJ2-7	TGTGCCAGCAGTTTAGCGCTGGGACAGGACCCCTACGAGCAGTACTTC	CASSLALGQDPYEQYF
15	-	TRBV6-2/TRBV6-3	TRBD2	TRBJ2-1	TGTGCCGGCAGTTACGGGGGGGTGGGGAGAAATGAGCAGTTCTTC	CAGSYGGVGRNEQFF
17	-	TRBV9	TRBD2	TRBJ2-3	TGTGCCAGCAGCCATCCTGAAATGGGGGGGTCGACAGATACGCAGTATTTT	CASSHPEMGGSTDTQYF
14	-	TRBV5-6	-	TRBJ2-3	TGTGCCAGCATCCCTGGCCCCGCGGGAGATACGCAGTATTTT	CASIPGPAGDTQYF
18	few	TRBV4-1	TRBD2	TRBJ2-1	TGCGCCAGCAGCCAAGAGCCAGCGGGGGCAAGCTCCTACAATGAGCAGTTCTTC	CASSQEPAGASSYNEQFF